Listed below are T cell receptor beta chains from one sample, sequenced in a study of cytomegalovirus exposure and HLA in healthy donors. Data came from immunoSEQ multiplex PCR; TCRdb stores just in-frame clones and leaves some out. The table includes about 120,000 clones, about 88% detected once. Sequencing was performed on PBMCs. Source of these receptors: a young man in good health and CMV-seropositive. The CDR3 runs from the conserved cysteine through the conserved F or W. The D gene is left open where the match is weak. Size is stated for part of the rows, as once, few or many counts, or as a class when the clone is expanded.

clone_size j_call v_call d_call cdr3_nt cdr3_aa
NA TRBJ2-3 TRBV5-1 TRBD2 TGCGCCAGCAGCCCGACTAGCGGGGCGAAGAATACGCAGTATTTT CASSPTSGAKNTQYF
NA TRBJ1-4 TRBV5-1 NA TGCGCCAGCAGCCGGACCAGGGGTGATAATGAAAAACTGTTTTTT CASSRTRGDNEKLFF
NA TRBJ2-1 TRBV11-3 TRBD2 TGTGCCAGCAGTAGCGGGGCCGCGAATGAGCAGTTCTTC CASSSGAANEQFF
NA TRBJ1-3 TRBV27 NA TGTGCCAGCAGTTTATCCCGTGCAGGGGGAAACACCATATATTTT CASSLSRAGGNTIYF
once TRBJ1-4 TRBV4-3 NA TGCGCCAGCAGCCAAGAGGGCAGGGAGGGGGAAAAACTGTTTTTT CASSQEGREGEKLFF
NA TRBJ2-7 TRBV5-4 NA TGTGCCAGCAGCCTCGACAGGCCCGGGGAGCAGTACTTC CASSLDRPGEQYF
NA TRBJ1-2 TRBV4-1 NA TGCGCCAGCAGCCCCACTACAGGCGCTAACTATGGCTACACCTTC CASSPTTGANYGYTF
NA TRBJ1-5 TRBV7-9 TRBD1 TGTGCCAGCAGCGGGGACGACAGGGATAATCAGCCCCAGCATTTT CASSGDDRDNQPQHF
few TRBJ2-2 TRBV19 NA TGTGCCAGTAGTATAGATCAGTGGACAGTCACCGGGGAGCTGTTTTTT CASSIDQWTVTGELFF
NA TRBJ1-4 TRBV7-9 NA TGTGCCAGCAGCTTAGAGAGCTTTGTCAGGGAGGCTGAAAAACTGTTTTTT CASSLESFVREAEKLFF
NA TRBJ2-2 TRBV12-5 NA TGTGCTAGTGGTTTTCAGGTTGGCGGGGAGCTGTTTTTT CASGFQVGGELFF
NA TRBJ2-7 TRBV29-1 TRBD1 TGCAGCGTTGTAGGAGACAGGGAGTTGACCTACGAGCAGTACTTC CSVVGDRELTYEQYF
NA TRBJ1-1 TRBV7-9 NA TGTGCCAGCAGCTTGCCTACAGGAAAGGCTTTCTTT CASSLPTGKAFF
NA TRBJ2-7 TRBV6-5 NA TGTGCCAGCAGTCAAGGGCCAGGGCACTACGAGCAGTACTTC CASSQGPGHYEQYF
NA TRBJ2-7 TRBV18 TRBD1 TGTGCCAGCTCACCGGTTGACAGGGGAACCTACGAGCAGTACTTC CASSPVDRGTYEQYF
NA TRBJ2-1 TRBV14 NA TGTGCCAGCAGCCAAGATACCCGTGTTCGGTACAATGAGCAGTTCTTC CASSQDTRVRYNEQFF
NA TRBJ1-6 TRBV2 TRBD1 TGTGCCAGCAGTGAAGAGGGACAGGGAAATTCACCCCTCCACTTT CASSEEGQGNSPLHF
few TRBJ2-2 TRBV6-1 NA TGTGCCAGCCACGCAGGGGCGAACACCGGGGAGCTGTTTTTT CASHAGANTGELFF
NA TRBJ1-6 TRBV5-6 NA TGTGCCAGCAGCTCCGTATCCTCCGGGTCCTATGGAAATTCACCCCTCCGCTTT CASSSVSSGSYGNSPLRF
NA TRBJ2-5 TRBV5-8 TRBD2 TGTGCCAGCAGCTATCCGGGACTAGCGGGGGGGCCCCTGGAGACCCAGTACTTC CASSYPGLAGGPLETQYF
NA TRBJ1-2 TRBV6-5 NA TGTGCCAGCAGTACCCGGGATTGGGGCTACACCTTC CASSTRDWGYTF
NA TRBJ2-5 TRBV19 NA TGTGCCAGTAGTCGGTCAATACAAGAGACCCAGTACTTC CASSRSIQETQYF
once TRBJ1-2 TRBV15 TRBD1 TGTGCCACCAGCAGAGAAGCCGGACAGGGTAAAATATATGGCTACACCTTC CATSREAGQGKIYGYTF
NA TRBJ1-4 TRBV7-7 TRBD1 TGTGCTAGCAGCTCCGGGACAGGGAACGAAAAACTGTTTTTT CASSSGTGNEKLFF
NA TRBJ2-5 TRBV6-1 NA TGTGCCAGCAGTGAAACCAGGACAGTAAAGCTTTGGCAGACCCAGTACTTC CASSETRTVKLWQTQYF
NA TRBJ2-4 TRBV11-2 TRBD1 TGTGCCAGCAGCTTCAATGGGTGGGACAGGGGATTGAAGAAAAACATTCAGTACTTC CASSFNGWDRGLKKNIQYF
NA TRBJ2-1 TRBV10-2 NA TGCGCCAGCAGTGAGGTGGCTGTCTCAAATGAGCAGTTCTTC CASSEVAVSNEQFF
NA TRBJ2-7 TRBV19 NA TGTGCCAGTAGTATAGATCTCCTCCGGGACGAGCAGTACTTC CASSIDLLRDEQYF
few TRBJ1-2 TRBV7-2 TRBD1 TGTGCCAGCAGCATCGGTCAGGGGGAAAGTGGCTACACCTTC CASSIGQGESGYTF
NA TRBJ2-1 TRBV27 TRBD2 TGTGCCAGCAGTCCTGGACTAGCGGGGACCAGTTACAATGAGCAGTTCTTC CASSPGLAGTSYNEQFF
NA TRBJ2-3 TRBV18 TRBD1 TGTGCCAGCTCACCGGGACAGACCACAGATACGCAGTATTTT CASSPGQTTDTQYF
NA TRBJ2-1 TRBV5-1 TRBD2 TGCGCCAGCAGCTTAGCGGGGGGGAACTACAATGAGCAGTTCTTC CASSLAGGNYNEQFF
NA TRBJ2-2 TRBV29-1 NA TGCAGCGTCCGCTCTAGCTCCCGGTCGAACACCGGGGAGCTGTTTTTT CSVRSSSRSNTGELFF